This TCR beta chain was found in a study of shared clonotypes between healthy human individuals. Turning to the study itself: Three CD4 naive, three CD4 memory, two CD8 naive and one CD8 memory plate were used per donor.

Naive CD8 cells lacked CD45RO and underwent positive selection for CCR7, leaving out terminally differentiated effector memory CD45RA+ cells. Here immunoSEQ multiplex PCR was the method, and the copy in TCRdb shows in-frame clones only, minus some. The sample has roughly 2.1 million clones, about 92% seen once; the top ten hold roughly 1.7%. To note about this clone: At one end, the junction sequence differs from germline, possibly due to a read error.

The CDR3 runs to 15 residues. Germline CDR1 and CDR2: SGHTA and FQGNSA. The sequence was collected from a young man in good health. Some clones in this sample may be carry-over from other donors' samples. The gene calls are TRBV7-2 and TRBJ2-7, with TRBD2 matching 12 bases. Sample: naive CD8+ T cells from PBMCs. CDR3 nucleotide sequence: TGTGCCAGCAGCCTAGCGGGAGGGAGACTGTACGAGCAGTACTTC. Amino acids: CASSLAGGRLYEQYF.